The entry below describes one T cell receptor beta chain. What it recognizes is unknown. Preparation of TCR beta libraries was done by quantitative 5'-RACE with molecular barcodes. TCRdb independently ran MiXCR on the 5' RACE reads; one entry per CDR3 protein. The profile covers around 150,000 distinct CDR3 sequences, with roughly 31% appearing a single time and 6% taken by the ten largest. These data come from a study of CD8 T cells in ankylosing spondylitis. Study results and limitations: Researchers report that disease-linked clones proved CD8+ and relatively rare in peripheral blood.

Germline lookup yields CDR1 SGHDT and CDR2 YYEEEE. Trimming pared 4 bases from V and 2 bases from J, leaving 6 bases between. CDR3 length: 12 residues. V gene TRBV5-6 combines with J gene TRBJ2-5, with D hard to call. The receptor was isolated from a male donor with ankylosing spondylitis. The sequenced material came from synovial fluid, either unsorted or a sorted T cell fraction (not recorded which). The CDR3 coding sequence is TGTGCCAGCAGCCTCATGCAAGAGACCCAGTACTTC. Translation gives CASSLMQETQYF. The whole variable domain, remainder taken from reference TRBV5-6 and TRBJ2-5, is DAGVTQSPTHLIKTRGQQVTLRCSPKSGHDTVSWYQQALGQGPQFIFQYYEEEERQRGNFPDRFSGHQFPNYSSELNVNALLLGDSALYLCASSLMQETQYFGPGTRLLVL.